This is a list of T cell receptor beta chains from one sample in a study of T-cell memory formation after mild COVID-19. TCRdb recomputed calls from the 5' RACE reads with MiXCR, one row per CDR3 protein. Altogether around 200,000 distinct CDR3 sequences are present, about a fifth being singletons, with the ten largest covering roughly 4%. Source material: PBMCs or a T cell subset sorted from them (not recorded which). Source of these receptors: a young man who had mild COVID-19 (a few samples of this study predate the infection). Cell type and time point are not known. The CDR3 runs from the conserved cysteine through the conserved F or W. The D gene is left open where the match is weak. The listing skips clone size in some rows; elsewhere it reads once, few, many or a size class.

size: few; J: TRBJ2-7; D: -; V: TRBV2; CDR3: CASSVRNSYEQYF; DNA: TGTGCCAGCAGTGTACGGAACTCCTACGAGCAGTACTTC
size: -; J: TRBJ2-5; D: -; V: TRBV20-1; CDR3: CSVYTLEETQYF; DNA: TGCAGTGTATATACCCTGGAGGAGACCCAGTACTTC
size: few; J: TRBJ1-1; D: -; V: TRBV7-6; CDR3: CASSGKDRQGNTEAFF; DNA: TGTGCCAGCAGCGGCAAGGACAGACAAGGGAACACTGAAGCTTTCTTT
size: -; J: TRBJ1-3; D: -; V: TRBV11-2; CDR3: CASSSYGASGNTIYF; DNA: TGTGCCAGCAGCTCCTACGGGGCGTCTGGAAACACCATATATTTT
size: few; J: TRBJ2-7; D: TRBD2; V: TRBV12-3/TRBV12-4; CDR3: CASRPGLASGEQYF; DNA: TGTGCCAGCAGACCGGGACTAGCGAGCGGCGAGCAGTACTTC
size: few; J: TRBJ2-5; D: -; V: TRBV7-2; CDR3: CATRRGSQETQYF; DNA: TGTGCCACCAGGAGGGGGTCACAAGAGACCCAGTACTTC
size: few; J: TRBJ2-1; D: -; V: TRBV5-1; CDR3: CASSLEGTIGGFF; DNA: TGCGCCAGCAGCTTGGAGGGAACCATCGGCGGGTTCTTC
size: few; J: TRBJ1-6; D: -; V: TRBV6-6; CDR3: CASSYSRGISSPLHF; DNA: TGTGCCAGCAGTTACTCGCGGGGGATCAGTTCACCCCTCCACTTT
size: few; J: TRBJ2-5; D: -; V: TRBV5-1; CDR3: CASSLQPAQETQYF; DNA: TGCGCCAGCAGCTTGCAACCAGCCCAAGAGACCCAGTACTTC
size: -; J: TRBJ1-1; D: -; V: TRBV2; CDR3: CASSGVQNTEAFF; DNA: TGTGCCAGCAGTGGGGTCCAGAACACTGAAGCTTTCTTT
size: -; J: TRBJ2-3; D: TRBD2; V: TRBV25-1; CDR3: CASSGTSGGQYF; DNA: TGTGCCAGCAGTGGGACTAGCGGGGGGCAGTATTTT
size: few; J: TRBJ1-5; D: -; V: TRBV5-1; CDR3: CASSPDMNQPQHF; DNA: TGCGCCAGCAGCCCGGACATGAATCAGCCCCAGCATTTT
size: few; J: TRBJ1-2; D: TRBD1; V: TRBV10-3; CDR3: CATHRGAGSGYTF; DNA: TGTGCCACTCACAGGGGTGCAGGGTCCGGCTACACCTTC
size: -; J: TRBJ1-5; D: -; V: TRBV7-2; CDR3: CASSLALAGLLGQPQHF; DNA: TGTGCCAGCAGCTTAGCGCTCGCAGGGCTCCTGGGCCAGCCCCAGCATTTT
size: few; J: TRBJ1-3; D: TRBD1; V: TRBV5-1; CDR3: CASSSGLGQPAGNTIYF; DNA: TGCGCCAGCAGCTCTGGACTGGGACAGCCCGCTGGAAACACCATATATTTT
size: -; J: TRBJ2-3; D: TRBD1; V: TRBV20-1; CDR3: CSARTGGWGDTQYF; DNA: TGCAGTGCTCGGACAGGGGGGTGGGGAGATACGCAGTATTTT
size: -; J: TRBJ2-1; D: TRBD1; V: TRBV12-3/TRBV12-4; CDR3: CASSQRQGVHNEQFF; DNA: TGTGCCAGCAGTCAGCGACAGGGGGTCCACAATGAGCAGTTCTTC
size: many; J: TRBJ2-5; D: TRBD2; V: TRBV5-1; CDR3: CASSFSGGETQYF; DNA: TGCGCCAGCAGCTTCAGCGGGGGGGAGACCCAGTACTTC
size: few; J: TRBJ1-5; D: -; V: TRBV7-2; CDR3: CASSLDGAGGGRAQHF; DNA: TGTGCCAGCAGCTTAGATGGCGCCGGAGGGGGTCGGGCCCAGCATTTT
size: few; J: TRBJ2-1; D: -; V: TRBV20-1; CDR3: CSAAGRSYNEQFF; DNA: TGCAGTGCTGCGGGCCGCTCCTACAATGAGCAGTTCTTC
size: few; J: TRBJ2-5; D: -; V: TRBV5-6; CDR3: CASSFGGETQYF; DNA: TGTGCCAGCAGCTTCGGCGGGGAGACCCAGTACTTC
size: -; J: TRBJ2-1; D: -; V: TRBV4-3; CDR3: CASSQEYGGSYNEQFF; DNA: TGCGCCAGCAGCCAAGAGTACGGCGGATCCTACAATGAGCAGTTCTTC
size: -; J: TRBJ1-5; D: -; V: TRBV3-1; CDR3: CASSPYRDQPQHF; DNA: TGTGCCAGCAGCCCTTACAGGGATCAGCCCCAGCATTTT
size: many; J: TRBJ2-3; D: TRBD2; V: TRBV6-2/TRBV6-3; CDR3: CASSPSGGTDTQYF; DNA: TGTGCCAGCAGTCCGAGCGGGGGGACAGATACGCAGTATTTT
size: few; J: TRBJ2-3; D: -; V: TRBV6-2/TRBV6-3; CDR3: CASTLQDTQYF; DNA: TGTGCCAGCACCCTGCAAGATACGCAGTATTTT
size: few; J: TRBJ1-1; D: TRBD1; V: TRBV5-1; CDR3: CASSSLQGGYTEAFF; DNA: TGCGCCAGCAGCTCCTTACAGGGGGGGTACACTGAAGCTTTCTTT
size: few; J: TRBJ1-1; D: -; V: TRBV4-3; CDR3: CASSQVFGERAFF; DNA: TGCGCCAGCAGCCAAGTATTCGGGGAAAGAGCTTTCTTT
size: -; J: TRBJ2-6; D: -; V: TRBV9; CDR3: CASSLSGGANVLTF; DNA: TGTGCCAGCAGCCTTTCGGGTGGGGCCAACGTCCTGACTTTC
size: few; J: TRBJ2-1; D: -; V: TRBV5-1; CDR3: CASRPLSYNEQFF; DNA: TGCGCCAGCAGGCCCTTGTCGTACAATGAGCAGTTCTTC
size: few; J: TRBJ2-1; D: -; V: TRBV7-2; CDR3: CASSLLRGHEQFF; DNA: TGTGCCAGCAGCCTCCTCCGGGGGCATGAGCAGTTCTTC
size: few; J: TRBJ2-2; D: TRBD2; V: TRBV28; CDR3: CASSLGGYTGELFF; DNA: TGTGCCAGCAGTTTGGGAGGGTACACCGGGGAGCTGTTTTTT
size: -; J: TRBJ2-3; D: -; V: TRBV6-2/TRBV6-3; CDR3: CASRRGDTQYF; DNA: TGTGCCAGCAGGAGGGGGGATACGCAGTATTTT
size: -; J: TRBJ1-2; D: -; V: TRBV20-1; CDR3: CSARNPGPVGGYTF; DNA: TGCAGTGCTAGGAACCCGGGCCCAGTGGGTGGCTACACCTTC
size: many; J: TRBJ2-3; D: TRBD2; V: TRBV4-1; CDR3: CASSQDHTSGGTDTQYF; DNA: TGCGCCAGCAGCCAAGACCACACTAGCGGGGGGACAGATACGCAGTATTTT
size: -; J: TRBJ2-1; D: -; V: TRBV7-2; CDR3: CASSLAWWGLNEQFF; DNA: TGTGCCAGCAGCTTAGCTTGGTGGGGTCTAAATGAGCAGTTCTTC
size: few; J: TRBJ2-3; D: -; V: TRBV11-2; CDR3: CASSLDGNTQYF; DNA: TGTGCCAGCAGCTTAGATGGAAATACGCAGTATTTT
size: many; J: TRBJ2-7; D: -; V: TRBV18; CDR3: CASSPGAEYEQYF; DNA: TGTGCCAGCTCACCAGGGGCAGAGTACGAGCAGTACTTC
size: -; J: TRBJ2-1; D: TRBD2; V: TRBV3-1; CDR3: CASETSGYNEQFF; DNA: TGTGCCAGCGAGACTAGCGGATACAATGAGCAGTTCTTC
size: -; J: TRBJ1-5; D: -; V: TRBV20-1; CDR3: CSARETANQPQHF; DNA: TGCAGTGCTAGAGAGACAGCTAATCAGCCCCAGCATTTT
size: few; J: TRBJ1-1; D: -; V: TRBV18; CDR3: CASPLEITNTEAFF; DNA: TGTGCCAGTCCATTGGAGATCACGAACACTGAAGCTTTCTTT
size: few; J: TRBJ2-2; D: -; V: TRBV7-2; CDR3: CASSLGVSTGELFF; DNA: TGTGCCAGCAGCTTAGGAGTTTCCACCGGGGAGCTGTTTTTT
size: -; J: TRBJ2-1; D: -; V: TRBV20-1; CDR3: CSASGVNEQFF; DNA: TGCAGTGCTTCAGGGGTCAATGAGCAGTTCTTC
size: -; J: TRBJ2-7; D: -; V: TRBV7-9; CDR3: CASSSLLTGVEQYF; DNA: TGTGCCAGCAGCTCCCTCCTTACTGGGGTCGAGCAGTACTTC
size: few; J: TRBJ2-5; D: TRBD2; V: TRBV5-8; CDR3: CASSSWGGVETQYF; DNA: TGTGCCAGCAGCTCGTGGGGAGGGGTGGAGACCCAGTACTTC
size: few; J: TRBJ2-5; D: -; V: TRBV20-1; CDR3: CSSGEFGETQYF; DNA: TGCAGTTCCGGGGAGTTTGGAGAGACCCAGTACTTC
size: few; J: TRBJ1-1; D: -; V: TRBV6-1; CDR3: CASVQVRNTEAFF; DNA: TGTGCCAGCGTACAGGTCCGGAACACTGAAGCTTTCTTT
size: -; J: TRBJ1-2; D: TRBD1; V: TRBV27; CDR3: CASSPDRAYGYTF; DNA: TGTGCCAGCAGTCCCGACAGGGCCTATGGCTACACCTTC
size: -; J: TRBJ1-5; D: -; V: TRBV6-2/TRBV6-3; CDR3: CASRTDSFQPQHF; DNA: TGTGCCAGCAGGACCGATTCGTTTCAGCCCCAGCATTTT
size: -; J: TRBJ2-3; D: -; V: TRBV29-1; CDR3: CSVENADTQYF; DNA: TGCAGCGTTGAAAATGCAGATACGCAGTATTTT
size: -; J: TRBJ1-1; D: -; V: TRBV7-2; CDR3: CASGSLQGWTEAFF; DNA: TGTGCCAGCGGATCTCTACAGGGATGGACTGAAGCTTTCTTT
size: few; J: TRBJ2-1; D: -; V: TRBV5-1; CDR3: CASSPDSGNNEQFF; DNA: TGCGCCAGCAGCCCAGATAGCGGAAACAATGAGCAGTTCTTC
size: -; J: TRBJ2-3; D: TRBD1; V: TRBV6-6; CDR3: CASRPQQGVSTDTQYF; DNA: TGTGCCAGCAGACCTCAACAGGGGGTTAGCACAGATACGCAGTATTTT